The 18 T cell receptor beta chains listed next were all sequenced from one sample in a study of OX40 agonist ivuxolimab in advanced cancers. Only in-frame clones appear in the TCRdb table, and some are missing; sequencing was by immunoSEQ multiplex PCR. Of 70,000 to 75,000 clones in the sample, about 94% are singletons; the top ten hold about 0.45%. Sequencing used CD4+ or CD8+ T cells sorted from blood, obtained in a trial of the OX40 agonist ivuxolimab. The origin of the receptors is an adult with an advanced solid tumor such as melanoma, head and neck, liver or kidney cancer.

The chain uses TRBV6-4 and TRBJ2-6, with a tentative D call TRBD1 (6 bases). Trimming took 6 bases from V and 2 from J, leaving 8 bases between them. This CDR3 is 14 amino acids long. Germline CDR1 and CDR2: MRHNA and SNTAGT. This CDR3 reads CASSTGTGANVLTF. The CDR3 DNA reads as TGTGCCAGCAGCACAGGGACTGGGGCCAACGTCCTGACTTTC.

The J gene is TRBJ2-3, the V gene TRBV27; 9 bases line up with TRBD2. The V gene's germline CDR1 is MNHEY and CDR2 SMNVEV (reference sequence). V lost 6 bases to trimming and J lost 6 bases; unmatched junction nucleotides: 10. The CDR3 extends over 15 amino acids. CDR3 nucleotides: TGTGCCAGCAGGATAGCGGGAGTCAGGATCGATACGCAGTATTTT. It is translated as CASRIAGVRIDTQYF.

V is TRBV15 and J is TRBJ2-5, with TRBD2 identical over 7 bases. Germline V lookup: CDR1 LNHNV, CDR2 YYDKDF (reference sequence). With 5 bases clipped from V and 1 base from J, the junction kept 10 bases outside the gene matches. There are 16 residues in the CDR3. The CDR3 here is CATSGGGTRAQETQYF. The CDR3 region has the DNA TGTGCCACCAGCGGGGGGGGGACTCGGGCCCAAGAGACCCAGTACTTC.

The J gene is TRBJ1-3, the V gene TRBV7-9; D is unclear. Germline loops: CDR1 SEHNR, CDR2 FQNEAQ (reference sequence). The CDR3 runs 17 residues. V lost 0 bases and J 6 bases, leaving 18 bases between the germline ends. The DNA of the CDR3 is TGTGCCAGCAGCTTAGCGCTCTCGGCTAACCCCCAAAACACCATATATTTT. It codes for CASSLALSANPQNTIYF.

This clone has a single count. The rearrangement links TRBV18 to TRBJ2-5; D may be TRBD1 (5 bases). Per the germline V gene, CDR1 is KGHSH and CDR2 is LQKENI. Trimming took 0 bases from V and 1 from J, leaving 9 bases between them. The CDR3 totals 15 residues. CDR3 sequence: CASSPPWQGQETQYF. The CDR3 coding sequence is TGTGCCAGCTCACCACCCTGGCAGGGCCAAGAGACCCAGTACTTC.

The J gene is TRBJ2-2, the V gene TRBV11-3; D gene unclear. CDR1 is SGHNT and CDR2 is YENEEA in the germline V gene. V was trimmed by 5 bases and J by 4 bases, leaving 11 bases between them. The CDR3 is 14 residues long. The chain's CDR3 is CASSLRTGTGELFF. CDR3 nucleotide sequence: TGTGCCAGCAGCCTCCGGACGGGCACCGGGGAGCTGTTTTTT.

The chain carries TRBV7-8 and TRBJ2-3; perhaps TRBD1 as D (6 bases). V was trimmed by 3 bases and J by 5 bases, leaving 15 bases between them. This CDR3 is built from 15 residues. The germline V gene has CDR1 SGHVS and CDR2 FQNEAQ. CDR3 amino acids: CASSFIRGGVDTQYF. The DNA of the CDR3 is TGTGCCAGCAGCTTCATCAGGGGTGGTGTAGATACGCAGTATTTT. Using reference TRBV7-8 and TRBJ2-3 for the parts outside the CDR3, the full variable domain is GAGVSQSPRYKVAKRGQDVALRCDPISGHVSLFWYQQALGQGPEFLTYFQNEAQLDKSGLPSDRFFAERPEGSVSTLKIQRTQQEDSAVYLCASSFIRGGVDTQYFGPGTRLTVL.

This clone was observed once. The CDR3 nucleotides read TGTGCCACCAGCAATATACAGCAAGCAAGGGGAAACATTCAGTACTTC. It is translated as CATSNIQQARGNIQYF. The chain uses TRBV15 and TRBJ2-4, with D possibly TRBD1 on 5 matching bases. V lost 4 bases and J lost 6, with 19 bases in between. This CDR3 is built from 16 residues. Germline CDR1 and CDR2: LNHNV and YYDKDF (reference sequence).

The chain is built from TRBV11-3 and TRBJ2-3; D unclear. Trimming took off 7 bases at V and 0 bases at J, with 14 bases between the two ends. The CDR3 extends over 15 amino acids. Germline assignment: CDR1 SGHNT and CDR2 YENEEA. The CDR3 nucleotides read TGTGCCAGCACCCAGGCGTCCGGTAGCACAGATACGCAGTATTTT. It specifies CASTQASGSTDTQYF.

The chain joins TRBV6-5 to TRBJ1-1; D uncertain. CDR1 and CDR2 (germline): MNHEY, SVGAGI. The germline V and J ends were trimmed by 0 bases and 5 bases, with 10 bases remaining between them. The CDR3 totals 14 residues. The CDR3: CASSYSREQTEAFF. The CDR3 DNA sequence: TGTGCCAGCAGTTACTCCCGGGAGCAAACTGAAGCTTTCTTT.

V gene TRBV10-3 combines with J gene TRBJ1-1; D possibly corresponds to TRBD1 (6 bases). This CDR3 contains 12 residues. Trimming stripped 6 bases from V and 4 bases from J, with 9 bases between. From germline, CDR1 is ENHRY and CDR2 SYGVKD. CDR3 in amino acids: CAISPGVTEAFF. CDR3 coding DNA: TGTGCCATCAGCCCAGGGGTCACTGAAGCTTTCTTT.

The CDR3: CASSLARTGASGYQPQHF. CDR3 DNA sequence: TGTGCCAGCAGCTTAGCCCGGACAGGGGCGTCAGGTTATCAGCCCCAGCATTTT. The V and J genes are TRBV11-2 and TRBJ1-5; 9 nucleotides align to TRBD1. Germline CDR1 SGHAT, CDR2 FQNNGV. V lost 1 base to trimming and J lost 5 bases; unmatched junction nucleotides: 12. This CDR3 has 18 amino acids.

This clone has only a few counts. J is TRBJ2-5 and V is TRBV7-9; D unclear. This CDR3 is 12 amino acids long. With 5 bases removed from V and 2 bases from J, the gap between germline ends came to 6 bases. Per the germline V gene, CDR1 is SEHNR and CDR2 is FQNEAQ (reference sequence). The CDR3 spells CASSRIQETQYF. As DNA, the CDR3 is TGTGCCAGCAGCCGGATACAAGAGACCCAGTACTTC.

The rearrangement links TRBV10-3 to TRBJ2-1; 13 bases align to TRBD2. Germline values: CDR1 ENHRY, CDR2 SYGVKD. V gave up 8 bases and J gave up 9 bases; unmatched junction bases: 13. The CDR3 is 16 amino acids. The CDR3 DNA reads as TGTGCCATCGATGGCACGGGGACTAGCGGGGTTGGTGAGCAGTTCTTC. Translation: CAIDGTGTSGVGEQFF.

The chain recombines TRBV6-6 with TRBJ1-1; TRBD1 might be the D (6 bases). Germline V gives CDR1 MNHNY, CDR2 SVGAGI (reference sequence). V lost 6 bases, J lost 0 bases, and 17 bases lay in between. The CDR3 has 16 residues. The CDR3 nucleotides are TGTGCCAGCAGCTCCGGGGGCGGCAGAATGAACACTGAAGCTTTCTTT. Its translation is CASSSGGGRMNTEAFF.

This chain connects TRBV6-5 to TRBJ2-1; D may be TRBD2 (5 bases). The CDR3 length is 15 residues. The V gene lost 2 bases and the J gene lost 5 bases, with 13 bases spanning the gap. Per the germline V gene, CDR1 is MNHEY and CDR2 is SVGAGI. The CDR3 loop reads CASSYDYNVDNEQFF. Here the CDR3 DNA reads TGTGCCAGCAGTTACGACTACAACGTGGACAATGAGCAGTTCTTC.

The V call is TRBV9, the J call TRBJ2-7, with TRBD2 identical over 9 bases. J gave up 3 bases and V 2 bases, and 3 bases lay outside the gene matches. CDR1 SGDLS and CDR2 YYNGEE come from the germline V gene. CDR3 length equals 14 residues. CDR3 sequence reads: CASSVAGGDYEQYF. CDR3 nucleotide sequence: TGTGCCAGCAGCGTGGCGGGAGGGGACTACGAGCAGTACTTC.

The CDR3 region is CASSSAYGTEAFF. CDR3 nucleotides: TGTGCCAGCAGTTCAGCGTACGGCACTGAAGCTTTCTTT. The chain recombines TRBV7-2 with TRBJ1-1; D is unresolved. Germline lookup yields CDR1 SGHTA and CDR2 FQGNSA. V was clipped by 6 bases and J by 4 bases, with 12 bases between them. CDR3 length: 13 residues.